Each of the 15 T cell receptor beta chains below was sequenced from the same sample in a study of blood T cell repertoires in COVID-19. Assay used: immunoSEQ multiplex PCR; TCRdb lists only in-frame clones, some missing. The data hold hundreds of thousands of clones, with approximately 82% observed a single time. Sequencing was carried out using peripheral blood. All receptors derive from a woman aged 70-85 years with active or convalescent COVID-19.

V gene TRBV18 combines with J gene TRBJ2-5; D ambiguous. The CDR3 length is 13 residues. V was pared by 0 bases and J by 6 bases, with 8 bases between. Germline lookup yields CDR1 KGHSH and CDR2 LQKENI. The CDR3 sequence is CASSPPSPQTQYF. DNA for the CDR3: TGTGCCAGCTCACCACCTAGTCCGCAGACCCAGTACTTC.

This clone was counted many times. This rearrangement joins TRBV4-3 to TRBJ2-7; weak D call: TRBD1 (9 bases). Trimming shortened V by 4 bases and J by 4 bases, and 17 bases separated the two germline ends. Germline loops: CDR1 LGHNA, CDR2 YSLEER. CDR3 size: 15 residues. The CDR3 region has the DNA TGCGCCAGCAGCCTACAGGGGGCGGGGGGATACGAGCAGTACTTC. This codes for CASSLQGAGGYEQYF.

The chain carries TRBV12-3 or TRBV12-4 and TRBJ1-2; perhaps TRBD1 as D (5 bases). The CDR3 extends over 12 amino acids. Trimming left V 0 bases short and J 8 bases short, with 7 bases between. In DNA, the CDR3 is TGTGCCAGCAGTTTAGCAGGGGTAGGCTACACCTTC. Translating gives CASSLAGVGYTF.

This clone has more than one count but fewer than ten. This rearrangement joins TRBV6-5 to TRBJ2-1; 11 positions agree with TRBD2. Losses at the gene ends were 10 bases for V and 5 bases for J; bases not matched to a gene: 10. The V gene's germline CDR1 is MNHEY and CDR2 SVGAGI. CDR3 length equals 15 residues. As DNA, the CDR3 is TGTGCCACAGGATCCGGGACTAGCGGAAACAATGAGCAGTTCTTC. It specifies CATGSGTSGNNEQFF.

The chain is built from TRBV7-9 and TRBJ1-2; D perhaps matches TRBD1 (6 bases). V shed 5 bases and J shed 4 bases, with 20 bases lying between them. CDR1 is SEHNR and CDR2 is FQNEAQ in the germline V gene (reference sequence). This CDR3 spans 16 amino acids. The CDR3: CASSPDVAGALYGYTF. In nucleotides, the CDR3 is TGTGCCAGCAGCCCGGATGTGGCAGGGGCCCTCTATGGCTACACCTTC.

V and J are TRBV30 and TRBJ1-1; no reliable D call. V lost 1 base to trimming and J lost 4 bases, with 10 bases between them. Per the germline V gene, CDR1 is GTSNPN and CDR2 is SVGIG (reference sequence). The CDR3 runs to 13 residues. CDR3 in amino acids: CAWSADRGTEAFF. The CDR3 nucleotides read TGTGCCTGGAGTGCTGACCGGGGCACTGAAGCTTTCTTT.

This chain links TRBV5-4 with TRBJ2-2; TRBD1 aligns across 7 bases. Germline V gene lookup returns CDR1 SGHNT and CDR2 YYREEE (reference sequence). CDR3 size: 17 residues. The V segment lost 0 bases and the J segment 0 bases; nucleotides outside the gene matches: 5. CDR3 sequence reads: CASSLAWDSANTGELFF. The DNA of the CDR3 is TGTGCCAGCAGCTTGGCCTGGGACAGCGCGAACACCGGGGAGCTGTTTTTT. Full variable domain (rest looked up from reference TRBV5-4 and TRBJ2-2): ETGVTQSPTHLIKTRGQQVTLRCSSQSGHNTVSWYQQALGQGPQFIFQYYREEENGRGNFPPRFSGLQFPNYSSELNVNALELDDSALYLCASSLAWDSANTGELFFGEGSRLTVL.

The chain employs TRBV19 and TRBJ1-4, with unresolved D. Germline values: CDR1 LNHDA, CDR2 SQIVND (reference sequence). V was pared by 6 bases and J by 6 bases, with 8 bases between. The CDR3 is 12 amino acids. Written as DNA, the CDR3 is TGTGCCAGTAGCTATCAGGATGAAAAACTGTTTTTT. It encodes CASSYQDEKLFF.

The CDR3 DNA reads TGTGCCAGCTCACCCGAAGTCGTGGGACAGGGGAACACTGAAGCTTTCTTT. It translates to CASSPEVVGQGNTEAFF. The V call is TRBV18, the J call TRBJ1-1; 9 nucleotides agree with TRBD1. Germline V gene sequence: CDR1 KGHSH, CDR2 LQKENI. The CDR3 length is 17 residues. With 3 bases clipped from V and 1 base from J, the junction kept 9 bases outside the gene matches.

V gene TRBV7-8 combines with J gene TRBJ2-4; TRBD1 agrees at 7 bases. J lost 8 bases, V lost 5 bases, and 3 bases had no gene match. Germline-derived CDR1 and CDR2 are SGHVS and FQNEAQ. The CDR3 contains 12 residues. The CDR3 protein is CASSLGQDIQYF. The CDR3 DNA reads TGTGCCAGCAGCCTCGGACAGGACATTCAGTACTTC. Combining the CDR3 with reference TRBV7-8 and TRBJ2-4 gives the whole variable domain GAGVSQSPRYKVAKRGQDVALRCDPISGHVSLFWYQQALGQGPEFLTYFQNEAQLDKSGLPSDRFFAERPEGSVSTLKIQRTQQEDSAVYLCASSLGQDIQYFGAGTRLSVL.

The V gene is TRBV11-3, the J gene TRBJ2-5, with TRBD2 matching 7 bases. With V trimmed by 1 base and J by 5 bases, 4 bases remained unmatched. CDR3 length: 14 residues. Germline CDR1 is SGHNT and CDR2 is YENEEA. The CDR3 bases are TGTGCCAGCAGCTTAGGGGGGGGAGAGGAGACCCAGTACTTC. It yields the protein CASSLGGGEETQYF.

This sequence joins TRBV27 and TRBJ2-3; D may be TRBD1 (5 bases). V dropped 3 bases and J dropped 1 base, with 8 bases sitting between them. The length of the CDR3 is 14 residues. Germline V gives CDR1 MNHEY, CDR2 SMNVEV (reference sequence). CDR3 in amino acids: CASSLGRGTDTQYF. The CDR3 nucleotides read TGTGCCAGCAGTTTGGGGCGCGGCACAGATACGCAGTATTTT.

The chain is built from TRBV7-2 and TRBJ1-2; D is undetermined. The V and J ends lost 4 bases and 8 bases respectively, with 14 bases between them. The germline V gene has CDR1 SGHTA and CDR2 FQGNSA. CDR3 length: 13 amino acids. DNA of the CDR3: TGTGCCAGCAGCTCAGACCCCTACGGGGGCTACACCTTC. Its protein is CASSSDPYGGYTF.

The chain is built from TRBV12-5 and TRBJ2-5; 8 bases align to TRBD2. CDR3 length: 13 amino acids. After removal of 6 bases from V and 3 bases from J, the junction contained 3 bases not matched to a gene. Germline-derived CDR1 and CDR2 are LGHNT and FRNRAP. The CDR3 protein is CASGRGLEETQYF. Written as DNA, the CDR3 is TGTGCTAGTGGCAGGGGACTAGAAGAGACCCAGTACTTC.

This clone was counted once. V and J are TRBV6-1 and TRBJ2-2, with 7 bases lining up with TRBD1. CDR1 and CDR2 from the germline V gene are MNHNS and SASEGT. J gave up 0 bases and V 5 bases, and 3 bases lay outside the gene matches. The CDR3 consists of 15 residues. CDR3 nucleotides: TGTGCCAGCAGTCCCGGGACAGCGAACACCGGGGAGCTGTTTTTT. Amino acid sequence: CASSPGTANTGELFF.